This note documents a single TCR beta chain sequence. A single base separates this from a much larger clone, so it may be a read error. Amplification of TCR alpha and beta CDR3 regions from RNA used iRepertoire nested multiplex PCR. TCRdb re-derived calls from the multiplex PCR reads in MiXCR, one entry per CDR3 protein. This sample has some 190,000 distinct CDR3 sequences, with about 32% found just once. This sample stems from a study of glioma-infiltrating T cells. Germline CDR1 SGHTA, CDR2 FQGNSA. There are 16 residues in the CDR3. Sequencing was carried out using glioma tissue, nonneoplastic brain tissue, or PBMCs (not recorded which). This clonotype originated in a human donor with low-grade glioma or glioblastoma, undergoing nonglioma brain surgery, or in good health (not recorded which). The V call is TRBV7-2, the J call TRBJ2-3, with TRBD2 identical over 8 bases. The CDR3 DNA is TGTGCCAGCAGCCCGATCCTAGTAGCGGGATGGGGTACGCATTATTTT. This encodes CASSPILVAGWGTHYF.